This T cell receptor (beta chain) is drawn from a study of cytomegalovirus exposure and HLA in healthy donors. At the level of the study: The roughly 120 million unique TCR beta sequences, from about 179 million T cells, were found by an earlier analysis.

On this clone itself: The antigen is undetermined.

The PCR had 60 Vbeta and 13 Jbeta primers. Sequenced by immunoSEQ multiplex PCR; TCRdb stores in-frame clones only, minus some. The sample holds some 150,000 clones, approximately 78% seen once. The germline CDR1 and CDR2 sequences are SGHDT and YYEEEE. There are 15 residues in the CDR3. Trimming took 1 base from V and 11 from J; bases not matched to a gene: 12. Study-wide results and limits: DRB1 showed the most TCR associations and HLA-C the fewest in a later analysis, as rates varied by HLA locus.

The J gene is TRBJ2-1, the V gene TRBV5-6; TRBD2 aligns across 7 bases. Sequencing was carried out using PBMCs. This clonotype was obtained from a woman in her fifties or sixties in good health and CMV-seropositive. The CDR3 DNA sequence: TGTGCCAGCAGCTTGTACCCGCGGGGGAGAGATCAGCAGTTCTTC. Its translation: CASSLYPRGRDQQFF. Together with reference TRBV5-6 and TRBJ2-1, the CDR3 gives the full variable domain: DAGVTQSPTHLIKTRGQQVTLRCSPKSGHDTVSWYQQALGQGPQFIFQYYEEEERQRGNFPDRFSGHQFPNYSSELNVNALLLGDSALYLCASSLYPRGRDQQFFGPGTRLTVL.